This T cell receptor beta chain was obtained from a study of technical replicates of blood from a few donors. This clone was seen just once. Only in-frame clones appear in the TCRdb table, and some are missing; sequencing was by immunoSEQ multiplex PCR. Among more than 60,000 clones listed, approximately 93% were seen once. In germline, CDR1 is SGHTA, CDR2 FQGNSA. V was cut by 0 bases and J by 4 bases, with 10 bases left in between. This CDR3 has 15 residues. The sample consisted of T cells isolated from PBMCs. This chain joins TRBV7-2 and TRBJ2-1; weak D call: TRBD1 (5 bases). The TCR originated in a human donor in good health. CDR3 residues: CASSLAPGLYNEQFF. CDR3 bases: TGTGCCAGCAGCTTAGCGCCAGGGCTGTACAATGAGCAGTTCTTC.